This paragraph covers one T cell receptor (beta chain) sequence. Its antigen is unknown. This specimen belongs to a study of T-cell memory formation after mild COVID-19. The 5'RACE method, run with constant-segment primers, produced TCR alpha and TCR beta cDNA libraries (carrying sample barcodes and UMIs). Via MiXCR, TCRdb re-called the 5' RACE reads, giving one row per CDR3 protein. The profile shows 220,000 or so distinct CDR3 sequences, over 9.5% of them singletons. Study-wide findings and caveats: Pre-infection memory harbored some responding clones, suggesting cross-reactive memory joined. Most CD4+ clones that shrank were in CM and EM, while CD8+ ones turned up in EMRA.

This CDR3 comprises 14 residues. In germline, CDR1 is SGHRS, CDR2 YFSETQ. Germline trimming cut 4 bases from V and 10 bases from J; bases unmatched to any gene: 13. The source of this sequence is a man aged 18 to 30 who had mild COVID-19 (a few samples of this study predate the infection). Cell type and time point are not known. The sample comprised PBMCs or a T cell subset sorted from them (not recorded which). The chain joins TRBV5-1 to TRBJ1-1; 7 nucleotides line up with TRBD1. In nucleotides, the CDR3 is TGCGCCAGCAGCCAGGAACAGGGGAATCTTGGAGCTTTCTTT. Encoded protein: CASSQEQGNLGAFF.